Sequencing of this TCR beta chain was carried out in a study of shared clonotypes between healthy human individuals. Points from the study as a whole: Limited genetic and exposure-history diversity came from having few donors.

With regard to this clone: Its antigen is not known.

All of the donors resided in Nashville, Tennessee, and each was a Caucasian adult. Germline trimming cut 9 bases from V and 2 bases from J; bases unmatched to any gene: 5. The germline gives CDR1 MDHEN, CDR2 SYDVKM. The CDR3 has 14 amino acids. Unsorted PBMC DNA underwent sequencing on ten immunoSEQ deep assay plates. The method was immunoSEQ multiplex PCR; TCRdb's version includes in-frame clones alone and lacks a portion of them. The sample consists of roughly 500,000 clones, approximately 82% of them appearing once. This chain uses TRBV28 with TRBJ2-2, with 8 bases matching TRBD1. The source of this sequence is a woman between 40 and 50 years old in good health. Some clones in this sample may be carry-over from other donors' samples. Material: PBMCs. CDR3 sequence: CASIDRGNTGELFF. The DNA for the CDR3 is TGTGCCAGTATTGACAGGGGTAACACCGGGGAGCTGTTTTTT. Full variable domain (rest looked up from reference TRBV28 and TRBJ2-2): DVKVTQSSRYLVKRTGEKVFLECVQDMDHENMFWYRQDPGLGLRLIYFSYDVKMKEKGDIPEGYSVSREKKERFSLILESASTNQTSMYLCASIDRGNTGELFFGEGSRLTVL.